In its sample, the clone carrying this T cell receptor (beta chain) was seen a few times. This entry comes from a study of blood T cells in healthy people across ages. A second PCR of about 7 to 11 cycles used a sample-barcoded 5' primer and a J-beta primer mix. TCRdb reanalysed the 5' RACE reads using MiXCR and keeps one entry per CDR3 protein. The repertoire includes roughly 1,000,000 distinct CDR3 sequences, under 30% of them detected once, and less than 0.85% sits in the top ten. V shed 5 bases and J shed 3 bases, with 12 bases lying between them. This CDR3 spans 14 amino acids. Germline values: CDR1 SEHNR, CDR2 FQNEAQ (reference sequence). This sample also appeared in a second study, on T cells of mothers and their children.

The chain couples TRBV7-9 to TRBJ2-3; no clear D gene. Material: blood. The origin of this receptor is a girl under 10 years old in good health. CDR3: CASSAPEETDTQYF. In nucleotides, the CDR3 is TGTGCCAGCAGCGCCCCCGAGGAGACAGATACGCAGTATTTT.